This T cell receptor beta chain was retrieved from a study of T cell changes during pregnancy in multiple sclerosis. Germline CDR1 and CDR2: SGHVS and FQNEAQ. Trimming removed 6 bases from V and 2 bases from J, with 13 bases in between. CDR3 length: 15 amino acids. The table came from immunoSEQ multiplex PCR; TCRdb's copy has only in-frame clones and leaves some out. The table shows about 79,000 clones, with around nine tenths occurring only once. This clonotype originated in a female donor with multiple sclerosis, enrolled in a pregnancy study. The sequenced sample was CD4+ T cells from peripheral blood mononuclear cells, obtained in the second trimester of pregnancy. The chain employs TRBV7-8 and TRBJ2-2; D may be TRBD2 (6 bases). CDR3 loop: CASSWDGSNTGELFF. CDR3 bases: TGTGCCAGCAGTTGGGACGGGAGTAACACCGGGGAGCTGTTTTTT.